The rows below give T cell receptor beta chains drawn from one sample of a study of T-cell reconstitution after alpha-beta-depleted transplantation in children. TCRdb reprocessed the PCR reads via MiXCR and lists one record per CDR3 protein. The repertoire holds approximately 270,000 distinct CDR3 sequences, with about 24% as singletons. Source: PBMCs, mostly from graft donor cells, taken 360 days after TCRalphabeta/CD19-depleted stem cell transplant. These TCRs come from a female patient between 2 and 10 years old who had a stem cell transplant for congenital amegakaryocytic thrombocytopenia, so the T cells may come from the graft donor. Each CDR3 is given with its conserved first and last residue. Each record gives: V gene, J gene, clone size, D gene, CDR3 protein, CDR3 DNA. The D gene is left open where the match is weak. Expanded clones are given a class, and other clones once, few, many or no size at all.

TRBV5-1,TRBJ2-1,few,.,CASSLVSGSYNEQFF,TGCGCCAGCAGCTTGGTTTCAGGGAGCTACAATGAGCAGTTCTTC
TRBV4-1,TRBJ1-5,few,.,CASSQGFRNQPQHF,TGCGCCAGCAGCCAAGGCTTTCGCAATCAGCCCCAGCATTTT
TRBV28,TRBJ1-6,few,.,CASGPLTDLSYNSPLHF,TGTGCCAGCGGACCACTGACAGATTTGTCCTATAATTCACCCCTCCACTTT
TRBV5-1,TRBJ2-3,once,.,CAGSLFSGNTDTQYF,TGCGCCGGCAGCTTGTTTAGCGGAAACACAGATACGCAGTATTTT
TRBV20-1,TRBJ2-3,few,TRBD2,CSAPPLAGRAQYF,TGCAGTGCTCCACCTCTAGCGGGAAGGGCGCAGTATTTT
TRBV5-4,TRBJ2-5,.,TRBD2,CASSLGTSRETQYF,TGTGCCAGCAGCTTGGGGACTAGCAGGGAGACCCAGTACTTC
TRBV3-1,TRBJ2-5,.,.,CASSQYRYPQETQYF,TGTGCCAGCAGCCAGTACAGGTACCCCCAAGAGACCCAGTACTTC
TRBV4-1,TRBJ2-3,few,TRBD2,CASSLRRFSSGGPDSTDTQYF,TGCGCCAGCAGCCTCCGACGGTTTTCTAGCGGGGGGCCTGATAGCACAGATACGCAGTATTTT
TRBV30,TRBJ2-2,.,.,CAWSNARMGPGELFF,TGTGCCTGGAGTAATGCTAGAATGGGCCCCGGGGAGCTGTTTTTT
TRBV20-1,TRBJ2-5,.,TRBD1,CSAAEWGSTGPVTQYF,TGCAGTGCGGCCGAATGGGGTTCGACAGGGCCAGTGACCCAGTACTTC
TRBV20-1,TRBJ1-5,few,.,CSAIREVDQPQHF,TGCAGTGCTATAAGGGAAGTGGATCAGCCCCAGCATTTT
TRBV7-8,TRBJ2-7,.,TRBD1,CASSLAGQVSGYEQYF,TGTGCCAGCAGCTTAGCCGGACAGGTCTCAGGCTACGAGCAGTACTTC
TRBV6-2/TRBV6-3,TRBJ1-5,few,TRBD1,CASSYQGAIQPQHF,TGTGCCAGCAGTTACCAGGGGGCTATTCAGCCCCAGCATTTT
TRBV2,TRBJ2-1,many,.,CASNDDSFNEQFF,TGTGCCAGCAACGACGACAGTTTCAATGAGCAGTTCTTC
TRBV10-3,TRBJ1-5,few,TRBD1,CAASPGQGNQPQHF,TGTGCCGCCTCCCCGGGACAGGGTAATCAGCCCCAGCATTTT
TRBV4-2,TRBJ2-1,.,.,CASSQVIWAYNEQFF,TGTGCCAGCAGCCAAGTAATTTGGGCCTACAATGAGCAGTTCTTC
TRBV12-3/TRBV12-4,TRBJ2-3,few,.,CASVFAPGDTQYF,TGTGCCAGCGTTTTTGCGCCGGGAGATACGCAGTATTTT
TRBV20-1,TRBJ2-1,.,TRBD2,CSARDSFGTSGRVDSYNEQFF,TGCAGTGCTAGAGATTCCTTTGGGACTAGCGGGAGGGTTGACTCCTACAATGAGCAGTTCTTC
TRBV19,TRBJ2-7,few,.,CASSIKGGDPYEQYF,TGTGCCAGTAGTATAAAGGGTGGAGACCCCTACGAGCAGTACTTC
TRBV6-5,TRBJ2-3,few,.,CASSYEDTTDTQYF,TGTGCCAGCAGTTACGAGGACACCACAGATACGCAGTATTTT
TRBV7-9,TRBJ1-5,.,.,CASSLGVQPQHF,TGTGCCAGCAGCTTAGGGGTTCAGCCCCAGCATTTT
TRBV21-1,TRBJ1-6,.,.,CASRNLQGHNSPLHF,TGTGCCAGCAGAAACTTACAGGGACATAATTCACCCCTCCACTTT
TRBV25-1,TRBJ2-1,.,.,CASSESRLNEQFF,TGTGCCAGCAGTGAAAGCCGGCTCAATGAGCAGTTCTTC
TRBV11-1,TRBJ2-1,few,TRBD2,CASSYPGTSGTRGNEQFF,TGTGCCAGCAGCTATCCGGGGACTAGCGGGACCAGGGGCAATGAGCAGTTCTTC
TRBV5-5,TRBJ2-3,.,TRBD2,CASSTGTSGPDTQYF,TGTGCCAGCAGCACCGGGACTAGCGGACCAGATACGCAGTATTTT
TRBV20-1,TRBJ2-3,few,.,CSARDSQGTDTQYF,TGCAGTGCTAGAGATTCCCAGGGCACAGATACGCAGTATTTT
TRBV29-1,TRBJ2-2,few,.,CSVSGLYTGELFF,TGCAGCGTTTCCGGGCTCTACACCGGGGAGCTGTTTTTT
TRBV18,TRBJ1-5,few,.,CASSLTLDNQPQHF,TGTGCCAGCTCACTGACATTAGACAATCAGCCCCAGCATTTT
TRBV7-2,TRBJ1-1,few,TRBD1,CASSLVGTDEAFF,TGTGCCAGCAGCTTAGTTGGGACAGATGAAGCTTTCTTT
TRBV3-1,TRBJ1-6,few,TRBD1,CASSMDRGRPLHF,TGTGCCAGCAGCATGGACAGGGGACGGCCCCTCCACTTT
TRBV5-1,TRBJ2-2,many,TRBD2,CASRLAGNTGELFF,TGCGCCAGCAGACTAGCGGGGAATACCGGGGAGCTGTTTTTT
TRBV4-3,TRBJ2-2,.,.,CASSQDFSGELFF,TGCGCCAGCAGCCAAGATTTTTCCGGGGAGCTGTTTTTT
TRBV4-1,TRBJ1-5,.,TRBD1,CASSHPGQGPWGNQPQHF,TGCGCCAGCAGCCACCCCGGACAGGGTCCATGGGGCAATCAGCCCCAGCATTTT
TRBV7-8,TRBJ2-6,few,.,CASSLGGVRSSGANVLTF,TGTGCCAGCAGCTTAGGAGGGGTGCGGAGCTCTGGGGCCAACGTCCTGACTTTC
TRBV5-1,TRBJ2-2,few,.,CASSLGHNTGELFF,TGCGCCAGCAGCTTGGGGCACAACACCGGGGAGCTGTTTTTT
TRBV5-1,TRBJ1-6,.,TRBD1,CASSWGTGGDSPLHF,TGCGCCAGCAGCTGGGGGACAGGGGGAGATTCACCCCTCCACTTT
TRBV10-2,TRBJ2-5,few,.,CASTPGRGRETQYF,TGCGCCAGCACTCCAGGTCGGGGGAGGGAGACCCAGTACTTC
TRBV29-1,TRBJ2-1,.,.,CSVESRALRTNEQFF,TGCAGCGTTGAGAGTCGGGCCCTGAGAACCAATGAGCAGTTCTTC